The 3 T cell receptor beta chains in this list originate from one sample, sequenced in a study of T cell repertoires in cytomegalovirus infection. TCRdb reanalysed the reads using MiXCR and keeps one entry per CDR3 protein. The sample lists some 920,000 distinct CDR3 sequences, about a third occurring once. For these receptors, no antigen is known. Sample: cultured CD8+ T cells from PBMCs, taken from culture after CMV antigen stimulation. Receptors originate from a human donor in good health (CMV status not recorded). Some clones in this sample may be carry-over from other donors' samples.

The chain uses TRBV7-8 and TRBJ2-1, with 8 bases lining up with TRBD2. Germline trimming cut 4 bases from V and 4 bases from J; bases unmatched to any gene: 6. Germline V lookup: CDR1 SGHVS, CDR2 FQNEAQ. The CDR3 loop spans 15 amino acids. The CDR3 region is CASSSGTREYNEQFF. The DNA of the CDR3 is TGTGCCAGCAGCTCCGGGACTAGGGAATACAATGAGCAGTTCTTC.

The gene calls are TRBV12-3 or TRBV12-4 and TRBJ1-3; D is ambiguous. The CDR3 is 12 amino acids. Deletions cut 9 bases from V and 9 bases from J, with 15 bases between. CDR3 in DNA: TGTGCCAGACTCGACGCGGCGACCACCATATATTTT. It codes for CARLDAATTIYF.

In its sample, this clonotype was seen a few times. The chain is built from TRBV6-6 and TRBJ2-5; weak D call: TRBD1 (5 bases). The ends were cut back, 1 base at V and 5 bases at J, with 11 bases in the middle. This CDR3 region has 14 residues. The germline CDR1 and CDR2 sequences are MNHNY and SVGAGI (reference sequence). CDR3 residues: CASSYYPGSETQYF. The CDR3 DNA reads as TGTGCCAGCAGTTACTACCCAGGGTCTGAGACCCAGTACTTC.